The T cell receptor beta chain under discussion was sequenced for a study of T cells in Graves' hyperthyroidism and ophthalmopathy. Study observations and caveats: Prediction of ophthalmopathy progression came a median approximately 6 months pre-onset.

The CDR3 covers 14 residues. V was pared by 2 bases and J by 1 base, with 4 bases between. Germline CDR1 reads KGHDR; CDR2 reads SFDVKD. TCR beta CDR3 regions were amplified from RNA. The TCR CDR3 was amplified in a first-round RT-PCR using the HTBI primer set. TCRdb re-called the multiplex PCR reads through MiXCR, storing one row per CDR3 protein. The top ten hold around 4.1% of the sample, which has approximately 610,000 distinct CDR3 sequences, about 15% seen once. Diagnostic assessment was based on clinical symptoms, serum thyroxine and TRAb, thyroid ultrasound and orbital computed tomography. Note on this clonotype: Antigen unknown.

The chain combines TRBV24-1 with TRBJ2-2; D gene uncertain. The source material was blood. This clonotype was sampled from a woman in her 40s with Graves' ophthalmopathy. The CDR3 bases are TGTGCCACCAGTGATTGGGGGAACACCGGGGAGCTGTTTTTT. Translation: CATSDWGNTGELFF.